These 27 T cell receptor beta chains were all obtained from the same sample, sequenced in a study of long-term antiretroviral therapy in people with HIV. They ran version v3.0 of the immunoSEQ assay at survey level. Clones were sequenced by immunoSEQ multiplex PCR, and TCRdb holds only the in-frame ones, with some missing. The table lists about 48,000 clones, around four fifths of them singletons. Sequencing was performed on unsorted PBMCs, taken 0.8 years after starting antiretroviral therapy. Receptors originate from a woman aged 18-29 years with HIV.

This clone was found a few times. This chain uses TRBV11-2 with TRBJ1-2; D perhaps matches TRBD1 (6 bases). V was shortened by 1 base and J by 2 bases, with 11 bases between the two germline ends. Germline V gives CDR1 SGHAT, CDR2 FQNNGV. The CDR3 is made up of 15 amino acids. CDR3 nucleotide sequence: TGTGCCAGCAGCTTAGTAGGGGGGTCAAACTATGGCTACACCTTC. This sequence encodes CASSLVGGSNYGYTF. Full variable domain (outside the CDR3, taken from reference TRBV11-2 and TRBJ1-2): EAGVAQSPRYKIIEKRQSVAFWCNPISGHATLYWYQQILGQGPKLLIQFQNNGVVDDSQLPKDRFSAERLKGVDSTLKIQPAKLEDSAVYLCASSLVGGSNYGYTFGSGTRLTVV.

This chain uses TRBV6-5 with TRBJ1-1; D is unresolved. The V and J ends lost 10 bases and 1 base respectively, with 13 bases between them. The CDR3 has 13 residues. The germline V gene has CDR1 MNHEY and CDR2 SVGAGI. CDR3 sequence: CATGLSGNTEAFF. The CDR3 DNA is TGTGCCACTGGCCTTAGTGGGAACACTGAAGCTTTCTTT.

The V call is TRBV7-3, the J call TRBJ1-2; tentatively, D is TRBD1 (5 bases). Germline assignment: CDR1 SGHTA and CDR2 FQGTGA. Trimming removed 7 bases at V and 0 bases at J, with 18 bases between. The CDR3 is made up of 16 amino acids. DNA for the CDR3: TGTGCCAGCAACGCCCACGGGGGGGGAGCTAACTATGGCTACACCTTC. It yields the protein CASNAHGGGANYGYTF.

Here the CDR3 DNA reads TGCGCCAGCAGCTTGGGGACTAGCGGGACCGCCTACAATGAGCAGTTCTTC. The encoded protein is CASSLGTSGTAYNEQFF. The rearrangement joins TRBV5-1 to TRBJ2-1; 12 nucleotides agree with TRBD2. Trimming at V came to 0 bases and at J to 2 bases, leaving 3 bases not matched to a gene. Per the germline V gene, CDR1 is SGHRS and CDR2 is YFSETQ. The CDR3 runs 17 residues.

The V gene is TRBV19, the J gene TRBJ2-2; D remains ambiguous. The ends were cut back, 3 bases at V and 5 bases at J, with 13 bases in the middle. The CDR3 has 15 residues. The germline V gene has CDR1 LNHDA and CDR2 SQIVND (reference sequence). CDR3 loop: CASSIKPSMTGELFF. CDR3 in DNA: TGTGCCAGTAGTATTAAGCCCAGTATGACCGGGGAGCTGTTTTTT.

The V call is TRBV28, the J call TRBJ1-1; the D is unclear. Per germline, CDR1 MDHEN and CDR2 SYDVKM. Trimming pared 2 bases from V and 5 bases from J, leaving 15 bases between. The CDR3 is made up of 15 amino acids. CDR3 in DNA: TGTGCCAGCAGTTTACCCTCTGGGTTGACGACTGAAGCTTTCTTT. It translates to CASSLPSGLTTEAFF. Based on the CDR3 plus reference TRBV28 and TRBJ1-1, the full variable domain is DVKVTQSSRYLVKRTGEKVFLECVQDMDHENMFWYRQDPGLGLRLIYFSYDVKMKEKGDIPEGYSVSREKKERFSLILESASTNQTSMYLCASSLPSGLTTEAFFGQGTRLTVV.

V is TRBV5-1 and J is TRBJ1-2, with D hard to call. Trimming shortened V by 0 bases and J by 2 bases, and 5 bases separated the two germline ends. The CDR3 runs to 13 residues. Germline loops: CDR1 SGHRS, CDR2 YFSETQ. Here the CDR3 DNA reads TGCGCCAGCAGCTTGGGAGAGAACTATGGCTACACCTTC. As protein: CASSLGENYGYTF.

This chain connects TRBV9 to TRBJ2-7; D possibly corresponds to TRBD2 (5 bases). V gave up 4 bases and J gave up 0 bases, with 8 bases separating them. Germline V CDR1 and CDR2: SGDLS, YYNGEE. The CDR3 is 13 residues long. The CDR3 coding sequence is TGTGCCAGCAGCAAAGGGAGCTCCTACGAGCAGTACTTC. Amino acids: CASSKGSSYEQYF.

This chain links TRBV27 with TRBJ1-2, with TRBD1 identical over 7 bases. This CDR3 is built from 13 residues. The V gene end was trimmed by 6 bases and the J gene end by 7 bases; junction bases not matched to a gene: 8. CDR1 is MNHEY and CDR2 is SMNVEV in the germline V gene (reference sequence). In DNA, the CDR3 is TGTGCCAGCAGCGACCGGGACAGTTCTGGCTACACCTTC. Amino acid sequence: CASSDRDSSGYTF.

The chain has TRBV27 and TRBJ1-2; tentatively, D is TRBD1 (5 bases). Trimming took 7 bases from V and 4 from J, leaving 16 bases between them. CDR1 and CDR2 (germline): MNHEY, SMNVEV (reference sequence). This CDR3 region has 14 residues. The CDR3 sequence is CASNPGGWGYGYTF. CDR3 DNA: TGTGCCAGCAACCCGGGGGGATGGGGCTATGGCTACACCTTC.

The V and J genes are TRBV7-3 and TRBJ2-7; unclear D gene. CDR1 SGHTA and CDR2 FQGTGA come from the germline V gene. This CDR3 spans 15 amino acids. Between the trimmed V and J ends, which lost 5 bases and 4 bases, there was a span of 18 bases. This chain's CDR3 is CASSLTGRLPYEQYF. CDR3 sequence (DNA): TGTGCCAGCAGCCTTACGGGCCGGCTTCCTTACGAGCAGTACTTC.

CDR3 DNA sequence: TGTGCCAGCAGTTTAGCGGGAGGCTTGGACGAGCAGTACTTC. As protein: CASSLAGGLDEQYF. The chain uses TRBV27 and TRBJ2-7; TRBD2 aligns across 8 bases. Germline lookup yields CDR1 MNHEY and CDR2 SMNVEV (reference sequence). V shed 2 bases and J 5 bases; nucleotides not matched to a gene: 5. The CDR3 is 14 residues long.

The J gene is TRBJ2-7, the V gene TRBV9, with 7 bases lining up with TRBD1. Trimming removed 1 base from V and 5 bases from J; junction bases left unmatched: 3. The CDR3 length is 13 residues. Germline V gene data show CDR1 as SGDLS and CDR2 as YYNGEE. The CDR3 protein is CASSVSQGDEQYF. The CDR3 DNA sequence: TGTGCCAGCAGCGTAAGTCAGGGGGACGAGCAGTACTTC.

CDR3 region: CASSPFNTGLYGYTF. The CDR3 DNA reads as TGCGCCAGCAGCCCCTTCAACACGGGGCTGTATGGCTACACCTTC. The rearrangement joins TRBV4-3 to TRBJ1-2, with a weak D call TRBD1 (5 bases). V was trimmed by 4 bases and J by 5 bases, leaving 17 bases between them. This CDR3 is 15 amino acids long. CDR1 and CDR2 (germline): LGHNA, YSLEER.

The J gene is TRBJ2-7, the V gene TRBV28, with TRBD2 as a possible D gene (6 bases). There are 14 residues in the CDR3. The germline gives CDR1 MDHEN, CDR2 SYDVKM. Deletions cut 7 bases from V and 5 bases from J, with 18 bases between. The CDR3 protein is CASTPGEFRHEQYF. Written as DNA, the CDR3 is TGTGCCAGCACCCCGGGAGAGTTTCGCCACGAGCAGTACTTC.

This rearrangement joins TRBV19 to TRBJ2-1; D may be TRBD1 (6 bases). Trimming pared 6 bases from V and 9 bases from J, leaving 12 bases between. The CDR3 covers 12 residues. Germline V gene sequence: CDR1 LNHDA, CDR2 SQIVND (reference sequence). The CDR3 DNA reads TGTGCCAGTAGCCAACTACAGGGTGAGCAGTTCTTC. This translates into CASSQLQGEQFF.

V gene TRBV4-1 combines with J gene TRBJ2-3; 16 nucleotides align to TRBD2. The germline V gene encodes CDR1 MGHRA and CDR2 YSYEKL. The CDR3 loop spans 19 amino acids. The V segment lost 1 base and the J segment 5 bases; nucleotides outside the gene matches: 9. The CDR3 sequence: CASSQGGLAGGPGVDTQYF. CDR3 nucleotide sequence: TGCGCCAGCAGCCAAGGGGGACTAGCGGGAGGGCCGGGCGTAGATACGCAGTATTTT.

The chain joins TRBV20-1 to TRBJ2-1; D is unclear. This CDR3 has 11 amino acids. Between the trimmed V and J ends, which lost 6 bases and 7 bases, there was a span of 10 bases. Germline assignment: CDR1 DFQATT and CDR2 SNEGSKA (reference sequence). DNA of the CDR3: TGCAGTGCCAAGGGTTTGAATGAGCAGTTCTTC. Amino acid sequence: CSAKGLNEQFF.

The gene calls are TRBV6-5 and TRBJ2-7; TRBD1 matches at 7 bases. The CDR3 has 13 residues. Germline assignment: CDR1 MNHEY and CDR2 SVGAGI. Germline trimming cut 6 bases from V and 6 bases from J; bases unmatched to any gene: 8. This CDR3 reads CASRKDREGEQYF. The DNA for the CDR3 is TGTGCCAGCAGGAAAGACAGGGAAGGCGAGCAGTACTTC.

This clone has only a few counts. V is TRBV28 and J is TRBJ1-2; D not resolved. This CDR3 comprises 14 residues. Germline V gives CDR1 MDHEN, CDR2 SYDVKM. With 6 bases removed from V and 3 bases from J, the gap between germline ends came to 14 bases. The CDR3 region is CASRLETGHYGYTF. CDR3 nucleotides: TGTGCCAGCAGACTCGAAACGGGTCACTATGGCTACACCTTC.

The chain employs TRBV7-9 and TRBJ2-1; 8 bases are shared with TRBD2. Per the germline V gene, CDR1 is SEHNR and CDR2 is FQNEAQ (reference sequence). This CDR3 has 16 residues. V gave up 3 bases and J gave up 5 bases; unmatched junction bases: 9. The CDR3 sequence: CASSFPGLGDHNEQFF. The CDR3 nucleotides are TGTGCCAGCAGCTTTCCGGGACTAGGGGACCACAATGAGCAGTTCTTC.

Written as DNA, the CDR3 is TGTGCCAGCTCACCCGGCCTAGCGGGAGTTGAAGATACGCAGTATTTT. Translation gives CASSPGLAGVEDTQYF. This chain links TRBV18 with TRBJ2-3, with 10 bases matching TRBD2. Trimming removed 3 bases from V and 5 bases from J; junction bases left unmatched: 8. The CDR3 has 16 amino acids. CDR1 is KGHSH, CDR2 LQKENI, per germline.

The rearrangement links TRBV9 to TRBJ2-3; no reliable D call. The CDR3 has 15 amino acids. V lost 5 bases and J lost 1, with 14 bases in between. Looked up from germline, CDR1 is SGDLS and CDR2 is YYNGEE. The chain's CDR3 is CASSLVSSGTDTQYF. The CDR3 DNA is TGTGCCAGCAGTCTTGTATCGAGTGGCACAGATACGCAGTATTTT.

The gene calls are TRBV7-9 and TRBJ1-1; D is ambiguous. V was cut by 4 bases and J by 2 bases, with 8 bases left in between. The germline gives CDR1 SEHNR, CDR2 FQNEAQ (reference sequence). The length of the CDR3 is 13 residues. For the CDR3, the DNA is TGTGCCAGCAGCTCACAAATTAACACTGAAGCTTTCTTT. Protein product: CASSSQINTEAFF. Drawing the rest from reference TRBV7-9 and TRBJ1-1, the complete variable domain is DTGVSQNPRHKITKRGQNVTFRCDPISEHNRLYWYRQTLGQGPEFLTYFQNEAQLEKSRLLSDRFSAERPKGSFSTLEIQRTEQGDSAMYLCASSSQINTEAFFGQGTRLTVV.

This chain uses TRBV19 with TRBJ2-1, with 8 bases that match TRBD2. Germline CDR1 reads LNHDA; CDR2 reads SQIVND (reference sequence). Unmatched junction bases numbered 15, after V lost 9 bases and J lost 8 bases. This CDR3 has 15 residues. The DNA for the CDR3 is TGTGCCAGCCAAAAGGCTTGGCGGGAGGAGGATGAGCAGTTCTTC. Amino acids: CASQKAWREEDEQFF.

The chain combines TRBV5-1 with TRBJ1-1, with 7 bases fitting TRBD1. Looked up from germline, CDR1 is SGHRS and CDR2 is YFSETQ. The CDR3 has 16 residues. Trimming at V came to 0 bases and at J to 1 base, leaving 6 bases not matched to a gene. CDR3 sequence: CASSLEVQGTNTEAFF. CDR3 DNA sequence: TGCGCCAGCAGCTTGGAAGTACAGGGGACGAACACTGAAGCTTTCTTT.

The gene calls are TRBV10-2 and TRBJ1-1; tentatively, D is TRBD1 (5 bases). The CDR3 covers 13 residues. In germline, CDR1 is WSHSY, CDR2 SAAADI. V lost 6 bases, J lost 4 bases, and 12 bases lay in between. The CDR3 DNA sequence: TGCGCCAGCAGGGGGTGGGGGGGCACTGAAGCTTTCTTT. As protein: CASRGWGGTEAFF.